The 25 T cell receptor beta chains below come from one sample, sequenced in a study of Graves' ophthalmopathy and Graves' hyperthyroidism listed by TCRdb under 2018. Instrument on record: Illumina HiSeq 2000. For repertoire sequencing, TCR beta CDR3 regions were amplified from RNA transcripts. A first-round RT-PCR used HTBI primers with the Qiagen OneStep RT-PCR kit, followed by a second-round multiplex PCR, size selection and purification. TCRdb reprocessing: public reads trimmed at Q25 with fastp, clones called with MiXCR, in-frame beta chains kept. CDR3 protein sequences are deduplicated, and each keeps its most common genes and DNA. This sample comprises 350,000 to 450,000 distinct CDR3 sequences, roughly 21% of them detected only once. 3% of the sample is in the top ten clones. The specimen was peripheral blood. These receptors were collected from a woman aged 18-35 years with stable Graves' hyperthyroidism. Donor details come from another sample of the same person, matched by shared clones.

This clonotype was counted many times. The chain carries TRBV28 and TRBJ1-2; 8 nucleotides agree with TRBD1. CDR3 length: 16 residues. In germline, CDR1 is MDHEN, CDR2 SYDVKM. After removal of 4 bases from V and 4 bases from J, the junction contained 11 bases not matched to a gene. The CDR3 loop is CASSSPGQGAGYGYTF. The DNA of the CDR3 is TGTGCCAGCAGTTCCCCGGGGCAGGGGGCTGGCTATGGCTACACCTTC.

This clonotype was picked up many times. The chain couples TRBV5-1 to TRBJ1-2; unclear D gene. Germline V CDR1 and CDR2: SGHRS, YFSETQ. The V end lost 4 bases, the J end lost 8 bases, and 18 bases lay between the germline ends. The CDR3 runs to 14 residues. The CDR3 region is CASSISTASRGYTF. The CDR3 coding sequence is TGCGCCAGCAGCATATCGACCGCTTCGCGGGGCTACACCTTC.

This clonotype was seen only a few times. At one of its ends the junction is not consistent with the germline gene, which may arise from a read error. The CDR3 bases are TGTGCCAGCAACTTAGTAGCTAACTCCTACGAGCAGTACTTC. Its protein is CASNLVANSYEQYF. The chain links TRBV7-2 to TRBJ2-7; no definite D call. This CDR3 contains 14 residues. Germline V gene lookup returns CDR1 SGHTA and CDR2 FQGNSA.

The J gene is TRBJ2-5, the V gene TRBV11-2; 8 bases match TRBD2. In germline, CDR1 is SGHAT, CDR2 FQNNGV. J was trimmed by 14 bases and V by 7 bases; bases with no gene match: 30. This CDR3 is built from 18 residues. CDR3 sequence: CASIPVWSGGNIGVGGYF. The CDR3 DNA reads as TGTGCCAGCATCCCCGTTTGGAGCGGGGGCAACATTGGAGTCGGGGGCTACTTC.

This clonotype was picked up many times. The chain links TRBV5-4 to TRBJ2-5; 7 bases map to TRBD2. Germline V gene lookup returns CDR1 SGHNT and CDR2 YYREEE (reference sequence). With 0 bases clipped from V and 5 bases from J, the junction kept 7 bases outside the gene matches. The CDR3 loop spans 15 amino acids. CDR3 sequence (DNA): TGTGCCAGCAGCTTGGCTAGCGGAGGATGGGAGACCCAGTACTTC. Its protein is CASSLASGGWETQYF. Full variable domain (missing parts from reference TRBV5-4 and TRBJ2-5): ETGVTQSPTHLIKTRGQQVTLRCSSQSGHNTVSWYQQALGQGPQFIFQYYREEENGRGNFPPRFSGLQFPNYSSELNVNALELDDSALYLCASSLASGGWETQYFGPGTRLLVL.

This clonotype was detected many times. The chain carries TRBV9 and TRBJ2-5; 10 bases line up with TRBD2. The ends lost 2 bases at V and 5 bases at J; junction bases unmatched: 6. The CDR3 extends over 15 amino acids. Germline V lookup: CDR1 SGDLS, CDR2 YYNGEE. As DNA, the CDR3 is TGTGCCAGCAGCGTCTCTAGCGGGAGAGCTGAGACCCAGTACTTC. This sequence encodes CASSVSSGRAETQYF.

Ten or more counts support this clonotype. The genes are TRBV6-2 or TRBV6-3 and TRBJ1-1; 7 bases are a match to TRBD1. The CDR3 loop spans 16 amino acids. CDR1 is MNHEY and CDR2 is SVGEGT in the germline V gene. The trim removed 7 bases at V and 1 base at J, leaving 12 bases unmatched. CDR3 bases: TGTGCCAGCACCTACCTCGCCGGGACAGCGAACACTGAAGCTTTCTTT. Its protein product is CASTYLAGTANTEAFF.

In its sample, this clonotype was seen many times. The chain employs TRBV20-1 and TRBJ2-2, with 11 positions matching TRBD2. This CDR3 comprises 15 residues. Germline CDR1 DFQATT, CDR2 SNEGSKA (reference sequence). Trimming cost V 3 bases and J 6 bases; bases outside gene matches: 6. The CDR3 loop reads CSASLAGGRSGELFF. In DNA form, the CDR3 reads TGCAGTGCTAGTCTAGCGGGAGGCCGGTCCGGGGAGCTGTTTTTT.

This clonotype was recorded many times. The rearrangement joins TRBV6-1 to TRBJ2-4; D remains unclear. This CDR3 is built from 15 residues. The germline V and J ends were trimmed by 4 bases and 2 bases, with 12 bases remaining between them. Germline CDR1 is MNHNS and CDR2 is SASEGT. CDR3 loop: CASSATNWSKNIQYF. The CDR3 DNA is TGTGCCAGCAGTGCAACCAATTGGTCCAAAAACATTCAGTACTTC.

The sample holds many counts of this clonotype. The chain recombines TRBV4-3 with TRBJ2-2; D perhaps matches TRBD2 (6 bases). The CDR3 runs 17 residues. The germline V gene encodes CDR1 LGHNA and CDR2 YSLEER. V lost 1 base, J lost 0 bases, and 12 bases lay in between. The CDR3 DNA sequence: TGCGCCAGCAGCCAAGTATCGGCGGGGCCGAACACCGGGGAGCTGTTTTTT. Translating gives CASSQVSAGPNTGELFF.

The chain carries TRBV20-1 and TRBJ1-5; TRBD1 might be the D (5 bases). Trimming cost V 5 bases and J 8 bases, with 19 bases left between them. The germline CDR1 and CDR2 sequences are DFQATT and SNEGSKA (reference sequence). CDR3 length equals 14 residues. The CDR3 spells CSAPTRAGREPQHF. As DNA, the CDR3 is TGCAGTGCTCCCACCAGGGCGGGGAGAGAGCCCCAGCATTTT.

This clonotype was counted many times. The genes are TRBV27 and TRBJ1-1; 10 bases align to TRBD1. The CDR3 is 11 amino acids. Losses at the gene ends were 7 bases for V and 8 bases for J; bases not matched to a gene: 1. Germline lookup yields CDR1 MNHEY and CDR2 SMNVEV (reference sequence). CDR3 amino acids: CASMTGGEAFF. The DNA for the CDR3 is TGTGCCAGCATGACAGGGGGCGAAGCTTTCTTT.

This clonotype was seen at least ten times. The chain uses TRBV2 and TRBJ1-2; D unresolved. The CDR3 is 10 residues long. The germline CDR1 and CDR2 sequences are SNHLY and FYNNEI. V was pared by 7 bases and J by 7 bases, with 7 bases between. The CDR3 loop reads CASNSLGYTF. The CDR3 DNA reads as TGTGCCAGCAATTCCCTTGGCTACACCTTC.

This clonotype was counted ten times or more. The V gene is TRBV12-3 or TRBV12-4, the J gene TRBJ1-1; 7 nucleotides line up with TRBD1. This CDR3 contains 14 residues. The J segment lost 6 bases and the V segment lost 5 bases, leaving 9 bases of the junction unmatched. The CDR3 DNA follows: TGTGCCAGCAGTCTCGACAGGGTGTTGGCTGAAGCTTTCTTT. Protein: CASSLDRVLAEAFF.

In this sample, this clonotype turned up many times. The CDR3 DNA reads as TGCAGCGTTGAATCGGCTAGGTCCTACGAGCAGTACTTC. It translates to CSVESARSYEQYF. V usage is TRBV29-1 and J usage is TRBJ2-7; unclear D gene. The CDR3 covers 13 residues. Germline V gene data show CDR1 as SQVTM and CDR2 as ANQGSEA. The V end was cut by 2 bases, the J end by 1 base, with 9 bases between.

The rearrangement uses TRBV12-3 or TRBV12-4 and TRBJ1-2, with 8 bases that match TRBD1. J lost 4 bases, V lost 6 bases, and 4 bases had no gene match. The CDR3 has 13 residues. CDR3 sequence: CASRKGTGYGYTF. CDR3 nucleotide sequence: TGTGCCAGCAGGAAGGGGACAGGCTATGGCTACACCTTC.

The chain has TRBV12-3 or TRBV12-4 and TRBJ1-6; a possible D gene is TRBD1 (5 bases). The length of the CDR3 is 15 residues. Trimming pared 7 bases from V and 4 bases from J, leaving 14 bases between. CDR3 protein: CASTAGLQYNSPLHF. In DNA form, the CDR3 reads TGTGCCAGCACCGCGGGACTCCAATATAATTCACCCCTCCACTTT.

The chain links TRBV6-1 to TRBJ2-7, with 7 positions matching TRBD1. CDR1 MNHNS and CDR2 SASEGT come from the germline V gene. CDR3 size: 16 residues. V lost 2 bases and J lost 6; bases outside the gene matches: 13. The CDR3: CASSESLAGGVSEQYF. CDR3 nucleotides: TGTGCCAGCAGTGAAAGTTTGGCAGGGGGTGTAAGCGAGCAGTACTTC.

The table lists this clonotype with many counts. This sequence joins TRBV4-1 and TRBJ1-2, with D uncertain. The CDR3 totals 16 residues. The V end was cut by 1 base, the J end by 0 bases, with 12 bases between. Per germline, CDR1 MGHRA and CDR2 YSYEKL. DNA of the CDR3: TGCGCCAGCAGCCAAGCCCAATGGGAGGCTAACTATGGCTACACCTTC. Translated: CASSQAQWEANYGYTF.

A word on this clonotype: A much larger clone lies a single base off, so this may be a read error. The conserved closing phenylalanine or tryptophan is absent in this CDR3, likely reflecting a read error. The chain is built from TRBV6-5 and TRBJ1-1; D is uncertain. Germline V gene sequence: CDR1 MNHEY, CDR2 SVGAGI. The CDR3 spans 15 residues. Trimming removed 0 bases from V and 1 base from J, with 9 bases in between. Here the CDR3 DNA reads TGTGCCAGCAGTTACTCTAGGGTGGCGAACACTGAAGCTTTCTTG. Translating gives CASSYSRVANTEAFL.

This clonotype was observed at least ten times. The genes are TRBV3-1 and TRBJ2-6, with 13 bases lining up with TRBD2. In germline, CDR1 is LGHDT, CDR2 YNNKEL (reference sequence). The CDR3 is made up of 20 amino acids. The V and J ends lost 5 bases and 0 bases, in that order; junction bases with no gene match: 10. The CDR3 DNA reads TGTGCCAGCAGCTCAAGGGAACTAGCGGGAGGGGTCTCTGGGGCCAACGTCCTGACTTTC. The encoded protein is CASSSRELAGGVSGANVLTF.

The chain is built from TRBV4-1 and TRBJ1-5; D gene ambiguous. Germline values: CDR1 MGHRA, CDR2 YSYEKL. This CDR3 has 17 amino acids. V shed 1 base and J shed 2 bases, with 15 bases lying between them. The CDR3 region is CASSQVIDRPRNQPQHF. The CDR3 coding sequence is TGCGCCAGCAGCCAAGTAATCGATAGGCCCCGCAATCAGCCCCAGCATTTT.

The chain couples TRBV6-1 to TRBJ1-3; TRBD1 is a possible D gene (5 bases). Looked up from germline, CDR1 is MNHNS and CDR2 is SASEGT. The CDR3 is 16 residues long. Trimming left V 5 bases short and J 0 bases short, with 14 bases between. The CDR3 coding sequence is TGTGCCAGCAGTATCCAGGACATCCCCTCTGGAAACACCATATATTTT. This gives the protein CASSIQDIPSGNTIYF.

This clonotype was seen repeatedly, ten times or more. The CDR3 spells CASSPSPEGSSYEQYF. CDR3 DNA sequence: TGCGCCAGCAGCCCGAGCCCAGAGGGATCCTCCTACGAGCAGTACTTC. The V gene is TRBV5-1, the J gene TRBJ2-7; a weak D match, TRBD2 (5 bases). CDR1 is SGHRS, CDR2 YFSETQ, per germline. The CDR3 extends over 16 amino acids. V gave up 4 bases and J gave up 0 bases, with 17 bases separating them.

This clonotype has at least ten counts. This chain uses TRBV19 with TRBJ1-1; D unclear. Trimming pared 3 bases from V and 0 bases from J, leaving 17 bases between. There are 17 residues in the CDR3. Germline assignment: CDR1 LNHDA and CDR2 SQIVND (reference sequence). As DNA, the CDR3 is TGTGCCAGTAGTATCGAAGGTACGCAGTGGATGAACACTGAAGCTTTCTTT. Its protein is CASSIEGTQWMNTEAFF.